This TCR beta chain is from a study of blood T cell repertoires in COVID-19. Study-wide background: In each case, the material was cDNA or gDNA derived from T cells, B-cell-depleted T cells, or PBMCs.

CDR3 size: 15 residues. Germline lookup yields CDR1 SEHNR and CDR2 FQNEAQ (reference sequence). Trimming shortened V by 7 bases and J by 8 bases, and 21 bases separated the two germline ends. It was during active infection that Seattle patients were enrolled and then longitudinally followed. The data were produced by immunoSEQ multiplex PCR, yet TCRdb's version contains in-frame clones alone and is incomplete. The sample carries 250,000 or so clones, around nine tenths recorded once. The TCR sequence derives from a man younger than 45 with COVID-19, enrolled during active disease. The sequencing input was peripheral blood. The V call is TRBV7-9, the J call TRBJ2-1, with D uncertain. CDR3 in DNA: TGTGCCAGCATGAGGTACACCCACTCTCAATATGAGCAGTTCTTC. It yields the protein CASMRYTHSQYEQFF. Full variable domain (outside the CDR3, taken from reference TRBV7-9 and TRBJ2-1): DTGVSQNPRHKITKRGQNVTFRCDPISEHNRLYWYRQTLGQGPEFLTYFQNEAQLEKSRLLSDRFSAERPKGSFSTLEIQRTEQGDSAMYLCASMRYTHSQYEQFFGPGTRLTVL.